This T cell receptor beta chain was sequenced for a study of T-cell memory formation after mild COVID-19. Using constant-segment primers, 5'RACE produced TCR alpha and TCR beta cDNA libraries carrying sample barcodes and UMIs. MiXCR, applied by TCRdb to the 5' RACE reads, yields one record per CDR3 protein. Among approximately 490,000 distinct CDR3 sequences listed, about 20% were seen once. V was clipped by 1 base and J by 4 bases, with 11 bases between them. The CDR3 covers 14 residues. Germline V CDR1 and CDR2: SGHRS, YFSETQ. This clonotype was found a few times. Its antigen remains unidentified. Study-wide findings and caveats: Clones contracting across day 15 to 85 had a balanced CD4/CD8 profile; later expanding clones leaned CD4+.

The clonotype comes from an adult woman who had mild COVID-19 (a few samples of this study predate the infection). Cell type and time point are not known. Source material: PBMCs or a T cell subset sorted from them (not recorded which). The chain employs TRBV5-1 and TRBJ1-1; D is uncertain. CDR3 nucleotide sequence: TGCGCCAGCAGCTTGTTGTCAAGTAGCACTGAAGCTTTCTTT. It encodes CASSLLSSSTEAFF.